This entry lists 6 T cell receptor beta chains sequenced from one sample in a study of OX40 agonist ivuxolimab in advanced cancers. Libraries were prepared by immunoSEQ multiplex PCR; TCRdb keeps only in-frame clonotypes and omits some of them. Here the sample spans some 150,000 clones, approximately 90% being singletons. Specimen: CD4+ or CD8+ T cells sorted from blood, collected in a trial of the OX40 agonist ivuxolimab. The receptor source for this set is an adult with an advanced solid tumor such as melanoma, head and neck, liver or kidney cancer.

In its sample, this clone was seen once. The chain recombines TRBV18 with TRBJ1-1; 11 nucleotides agree with TRBD1. V was pared by 3 bases and J by 4 bases, with 7 bases of the junction left unmatched. The CDR3 runs 16 residues. Germline values: CDR1 KGHSH, CDR2 LQKENI. The CDR3 region is CASSPRTGGSSTEAFF. For the CDR3, the DNA is TGTGCCAGCTCACCTCGGACAGGGGGCTCCAGCACTGAAGCTTTCTTT. The full variable domain, in which reference TRBV18 and TRBJ1-1 provide the parts outside the CDR3, is NAGVMQNPRHLVRRRGQEARLRCSPMKGHSHVYWYRQLPEEGLKFMVYLQKENIIDESGMPKERFSAEFPKEGPSILRIQQVVRGDSAAYFCASSPRTGGSSTEAFFGQGTRLTVV.

This clone came up once. CDR3 coding DNA: TGTGCCAGCAGCTCACAGGGGGCTCTACACACAGATACGCAGTATTTT. It codes for CASSSQGALHTDTQYF. V is TRBV27 and J is TRBJ2-3; 9 bases agree with TRBD1. Germline V gives CDR1 MNHEY, CDR2 SMNVEV (reference sequence). The CDR3 sequence is 16 residues long. The junction had 9 bases not matched to a gene; V was cut back by 6 bases and J by 2 bases.

The V call is TRBV6-5, the J call TRBJ1-2, with TRBD1 matching 7 bases. J gave up 3 bases and V 6 bases, and 7 bases lay outside the gene matches. The germline V gene encodes CDR1 MNHEY and CDR2 SVGAGI. The CDR3 consists of 14 residues. The CDR3 reads CASSSGTVDYGYTF. DNA of the CDR3: TGTGCCAGCAGCTCCGGGACAGTCGACTATGGCTACACCTTC.

The rearrangement uses TRBV2 and TRBJ2-1, with 15 bases lining up with TRBD2. V lost 3 bases, J lost 10 bases, and 10 bases stayed unmatched. Germline loops: CDR1 SNHLY, CDR2 FYNNEI. This CDR3 is 17 amino acids long. The CDR3 DNA reads TGTGCCAGCAGTGACTCCGGACTAGCGGGAGGGCCACAGGAGCAGTTCTTC. This gives the protein CASSDSGLAGGPQEQFF. Together with reference TRBV2 and TRBJ2-1, the CDR3 gives the full variable domain: EPEVTQTPSHQVTQMGQEVILRCVPISNHLYFYWYRQILGQKVEFLVSFYNNEISEKSEIFDDQFSVERPDGSNFTLKIRSTKLEDSAMYFCASSDSGLAGGPQEQFFGPGTRLTVL.

This rearrangement joins TRBV6-5 to TRBJ2-7; 8 nucleotides match TRBD2. CDR1 and CDR2 from the germline V gene are MNHEY and SVGAGI. The J segment lost 2 bases and the V segment lost 5 bases, leaving 8 bases of the junction unmatched. The CDR3 runs to 15 residues. This chain's CDR3 is CASSNKAGGPYEQYF. The CDR3 DNA reads TGTGCCAGCAGTAACAAGGCGGGAGGACCCTACGAGCAGTACTTC.

This chain uses TRBV7-2 with TRBJ2-1; D is undetermined. In germline, CDR1 is SGHTA, CDR2 FQGNSA. The V end was cut by 0 bases, the J end by 8 bases, with 14 bases between. The CDR3 contains 15 residues. The CDR3 loop reads CASSLADNRGYEQFF. In nucleotides, the CDR3 is TGTGCCAGCAGCTTAGCTGATAATCGCGGCTATGAGCAGTTCTTC.